This T cell receptor beta chain came from a study of T cell responses to AZD1222 COVID-19 vaccine (dated by TCRdb to the early 2020s). As for the study more broadly: AZD1222 recipients whose second dose came at about 4 weeks and those whose second dose came at about 12 weeks were combined into one group, since spike-specific TCR depth and breadth did not differ between the two schedules. A total of just over 230 trial participants underwent TCR sequencing, of whom about 210 had received two doses of AZD1222 and around 26 had received two doses of the MenACWY control vaccine. Trial participants were enrolled into age subgroups of 18-55, 56-69 and 70-plus years, which contained about 150, 27 and 61 TCR-sequenced participants, respectively. Broad study findings and their caveats: The whole spike protein was spanned by vaccine-associated CD4 TCRs, and dominant responses were seen in regions 160-218 and 743-854. After two AZD1222 doses, both the breadth and the depth of spike-specific TCRs were significantly higher than at day 0 and than in MenACWY recipients. Nearly half of unique spike-specific TCRs reportedly recognized epitopes outside regions mutated in the B.1.351 and B.1.1.7 variants. Because no day 14 peak-response samples were available, repertoires were characterized only after the peak T cell response. Conclusions about previously exposed vaccinees are limited, since just a handful of AZD1222 recipients were seropositive for SARS-CoV-2 at baseline. Participants were mostly white British and included more females than males, and it was suggested by the authors that clonal diversity may have been underestimated. The 56-69-year group was small, and its depth increase did not reach significance, likely because of low power.

Comments on this clone: The antigen this receptor binds is unknown. No qualities accompany the bases; no much larger clone lies one base away.

According to the study, the label for this sample's time point signals: baseline before first vaccination. The vaccinee samples were drawn from two UK trials, COV001 and COV002, one of which was a single-blind randomized controlled phase 2/3 trial testing AZD1222 (ChAdOx1 nCoV-19) in healthy adults. For TCRbeta chain sequencing, PBMC samples from trial participants were taken at day 0 and at day 28 after the second dose. The CDR3, cysteine through phenylalanine, is 15 amino acids long. Left in the record is the CDR3 DNA by itself, 45 bases read in frame from the first base. At the junction V is shortened by 5 bases and J by 1 base, with 14 bases in between. Reading the germline V gene (reference sequence) gives CDR1 SEHNR and CDR2 FQNEAQ. The CDR3 regions of human TCRbeta chains were analyzed by immunosequencing. The source study handled its data this way. TCRs in the repertoires were matched against a reference library of SARS-CoV-2-specific TCRs that had been generated with the MIRA antigen-specificity platform. Breadth meant the fraction of unique TCRs that were SARS-CoV-2-associated, whereas depth meant the fraction of total T cells that were SARS-CoV-2-associated. Using the MIRA data, each spike-specific TCR was assigned both to the spike region to which the TCR was reactive and to a CD4 or CD8 class. Log10-transformed breadth and depth values were compared by one-way ANOVA with Sidak's multiple comparisons tests. TCRdb's version of the immuneACCESS table is confined to in-frame rearrangements and falls short of the full clone set. An unresolved V gene accounts for under half of the shortfall where checked; the remainder is of unknown origin. The V and J calls and clone size are taken from that table; D and trimming were inferred from the DNA. The sample data list 150,000 to 200,000 clones, and roughly 93% of these were observed just once. Jointly, the top ten make up 7% to 9.5% of the sample.

This specimen was peripheral blood, taken on day 0 of AZD1222 vaccination. This TCR came from an adult in good health. The sequence joins TRBV7-9 to TRBJ1-1, with TRBD1 as a weak D call on 6 bases. The DNA reads TGTGCCAGCAGCCACGACGGGGGCTGGAACACTGAAGCTTTCTTT. Its protein reads: CASSHDGGWNTEAFF.